This T cell receptor beta chain appears in the sequencing data of a study of shared T cell receptors in the human thymus. This clone appeared a single time. Sequencing was performed with immunoSEQ multiplex PCR; in TCRdb, only in-frame clones are kept and a portion is missing. This table has some 640,000 clones, roughly 86% appearing once. Deletions cut 2 bases from V and 3 bases from J, with 21 bases between. From germline, CDR1 is MGHRA and CDR2 YSYEKL. This CDR3 spans 18 amino acids. The same specimen was also included in a second study, on human thymus T cells.

The clonotype comes from a boy younger than two with a congenital heart defect. The chain carries TRBV4-1 and TRBJ2-3, with D possibly TRBD2 on 5 matching bases. Sequenced: thymocytes. The CDR3 bases are TGCGCCAGCAGCCAAAGTGGTTCGCGGCTAGCCCGAACAGATACGCAGTATTTT. This codes for CASSQSGSRLARTDTQYF.